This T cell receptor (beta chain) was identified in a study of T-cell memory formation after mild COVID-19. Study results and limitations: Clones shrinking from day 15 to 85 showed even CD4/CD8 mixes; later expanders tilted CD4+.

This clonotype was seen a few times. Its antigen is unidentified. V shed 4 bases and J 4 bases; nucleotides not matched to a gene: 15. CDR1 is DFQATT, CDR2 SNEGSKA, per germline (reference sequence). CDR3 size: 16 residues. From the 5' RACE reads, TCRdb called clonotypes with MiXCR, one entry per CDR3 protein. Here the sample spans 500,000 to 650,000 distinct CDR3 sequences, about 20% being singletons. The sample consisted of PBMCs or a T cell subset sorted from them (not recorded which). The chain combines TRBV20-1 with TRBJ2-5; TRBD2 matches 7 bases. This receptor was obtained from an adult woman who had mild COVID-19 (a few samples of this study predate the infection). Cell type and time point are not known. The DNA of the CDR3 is TGCAGTGCTATCGAGGCGGTGCGGGGAGGGCCAGAGACCCAGTACTTC. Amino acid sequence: CSAIEAVRGGPETQYF.